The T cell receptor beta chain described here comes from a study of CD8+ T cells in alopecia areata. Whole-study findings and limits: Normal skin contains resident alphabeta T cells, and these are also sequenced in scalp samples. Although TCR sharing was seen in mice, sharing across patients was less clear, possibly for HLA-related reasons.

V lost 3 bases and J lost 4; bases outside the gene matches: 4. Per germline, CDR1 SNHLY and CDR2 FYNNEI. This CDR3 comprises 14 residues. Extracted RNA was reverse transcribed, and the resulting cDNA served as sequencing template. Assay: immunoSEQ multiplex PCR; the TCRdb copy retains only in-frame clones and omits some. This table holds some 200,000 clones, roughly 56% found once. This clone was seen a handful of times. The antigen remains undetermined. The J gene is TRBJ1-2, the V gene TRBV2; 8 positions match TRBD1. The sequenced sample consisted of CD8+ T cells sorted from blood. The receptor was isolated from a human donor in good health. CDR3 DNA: TGTGCCAGCAGTGAGACAGGGGACGGCTATGGCTACACCTTC. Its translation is CASSETGDGYGYTF.